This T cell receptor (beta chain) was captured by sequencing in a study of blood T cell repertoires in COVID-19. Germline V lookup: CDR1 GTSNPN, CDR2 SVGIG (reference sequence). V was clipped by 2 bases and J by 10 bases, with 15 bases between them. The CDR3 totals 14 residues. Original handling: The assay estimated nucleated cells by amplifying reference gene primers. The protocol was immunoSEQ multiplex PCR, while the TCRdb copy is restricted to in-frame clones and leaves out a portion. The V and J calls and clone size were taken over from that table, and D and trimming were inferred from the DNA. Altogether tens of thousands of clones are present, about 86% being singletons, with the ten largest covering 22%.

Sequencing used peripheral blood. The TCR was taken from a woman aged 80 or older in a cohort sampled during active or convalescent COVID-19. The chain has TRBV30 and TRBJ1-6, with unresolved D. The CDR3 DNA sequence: TGTGCCTGGAGTCTCGGGAAAGTGGGATCACCCCTCCACTTT. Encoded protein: CAWSLGKVGSPLHF.